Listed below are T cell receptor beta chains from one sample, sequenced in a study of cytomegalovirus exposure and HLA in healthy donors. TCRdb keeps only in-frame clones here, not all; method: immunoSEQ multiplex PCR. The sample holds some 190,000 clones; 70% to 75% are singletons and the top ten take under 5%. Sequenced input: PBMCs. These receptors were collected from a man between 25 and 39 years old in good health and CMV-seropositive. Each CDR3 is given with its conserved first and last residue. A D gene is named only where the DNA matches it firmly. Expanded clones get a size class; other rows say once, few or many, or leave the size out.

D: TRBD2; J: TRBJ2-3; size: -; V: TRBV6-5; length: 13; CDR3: CASSEKGGNTQYF; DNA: TGTGCCAGCAGTGAAAAGGGAGGGAATACGCAGTATTTT
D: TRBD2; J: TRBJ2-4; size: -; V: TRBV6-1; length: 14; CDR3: CASGGAGAKNIQYF; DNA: TGTGCCAGCGGCGGAGCGGGGGCCAAAAACATTCAGTACTTC
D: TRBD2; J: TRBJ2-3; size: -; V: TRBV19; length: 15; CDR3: CASSIQAGGTDTQYF; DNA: TGTGCCAGTAGTATCCAAGCGGGAGGTACAGATACGCAGTATTTT
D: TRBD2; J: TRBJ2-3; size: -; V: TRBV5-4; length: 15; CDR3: CASSLLAGGLDTQYF; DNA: TGTGCCAGCAGCTTACTAGCGGGGGGGCTTGATACGCAGTATTTT
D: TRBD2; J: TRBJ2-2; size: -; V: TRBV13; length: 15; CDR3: CASSLGTSAAGELFF; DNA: TGTGCCAGCAGCTTAGGGACTAGCGCTGCCGGGGAGCTGTTTTTT
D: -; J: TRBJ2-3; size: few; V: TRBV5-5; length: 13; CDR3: CASSLAGLDTQYF; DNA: TGTGCCAGCAGCTTGGCCGGACTAGATACGCAGTATTTT
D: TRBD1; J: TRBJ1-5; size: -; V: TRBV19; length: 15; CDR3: CASSSGRGRTQPQHF; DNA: TGTGCCAGTAGTAGTGGCAGGGGGCGTACTCAGCCCCAGCATTTT
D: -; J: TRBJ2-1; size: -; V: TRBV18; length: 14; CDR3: CASSPNRPPNEQFF; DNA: TGTGCCAGCTCACCAAACAGACCCCCCAATGAGCAGTTCTTC
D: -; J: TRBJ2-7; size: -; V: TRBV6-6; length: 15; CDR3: CASSSEAQNTYEQYF; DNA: TGTGCCAGCAGTTCCGAAGCGCAAAACACCTACGAGCAGTACTTC
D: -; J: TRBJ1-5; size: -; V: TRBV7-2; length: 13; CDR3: CASSRTANQPQHF; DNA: TGTGCCAGCAGCAGGACAGCCAATCAGCCCCAGCATTTT
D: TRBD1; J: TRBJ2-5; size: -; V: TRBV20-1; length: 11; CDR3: CSAGAGGQAHF; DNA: TGCAGTGCTGGGGCGGGTGGACAGGCCCACTTC
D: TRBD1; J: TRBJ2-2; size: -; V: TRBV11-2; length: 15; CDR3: CASRLWGQRTGELFF; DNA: TGTGCCAGCAGGTTATGGGGACAGAGGACCGGGGAGCTGTTTTTT
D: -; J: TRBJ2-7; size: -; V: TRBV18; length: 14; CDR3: CASSPRGAPLEQYF; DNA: TGTGCCAGCTCGCCCAGGGGGGCACCCCTGGAGCAGTACTTC
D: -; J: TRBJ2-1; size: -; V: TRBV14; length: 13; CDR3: CASSQHTNNEQFF; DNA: TGTGCCAGCAGCCAACACACGAACAATGAGCAGTTCTTC
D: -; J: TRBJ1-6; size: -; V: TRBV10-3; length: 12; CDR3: CAIKQGNSPLHF; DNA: TGTGCCATCAAGCAGGGAAATTCACCCCTCCACTTT
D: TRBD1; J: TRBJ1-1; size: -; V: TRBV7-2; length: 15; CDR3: CASSLGDRLNTEAFF; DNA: TGTGCCAGCAGCTTAGGGGACAGGTTGAACACTGAAGCTTTCTTT
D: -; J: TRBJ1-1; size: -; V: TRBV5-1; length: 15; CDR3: CASSLAGGARTEAFF; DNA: TGCGCCAGCAGCTTGGCCGGGGGGGCGCGGACTGAAGCTTTCTTT
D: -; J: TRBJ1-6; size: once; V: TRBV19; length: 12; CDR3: CASSQGYSPLHF; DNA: TGTGCCAGTAGTCAGGGGTACTCACCCCTCCACTTT
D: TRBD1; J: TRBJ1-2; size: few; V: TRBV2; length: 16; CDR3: CASSPSSSTGTYGYTF; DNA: TGTGCCAGCAGCCCCTCGTCTTCGACAGGGACCTATGGCTACACCTTC
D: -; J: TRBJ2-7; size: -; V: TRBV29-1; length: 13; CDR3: CSVEAGTIHEQYF; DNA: TGCAGCGTTGAAGCAGGAACAATCCACGAGCAGTACTTC
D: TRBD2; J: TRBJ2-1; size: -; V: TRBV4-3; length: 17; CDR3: CASSQGGLAGAYNEQFF; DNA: TGCGCCAGCAGCCAAGGAGGGCTAGCGGGTGCCTACAATGAGCAGTTCTTC
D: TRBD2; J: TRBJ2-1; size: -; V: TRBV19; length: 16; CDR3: CASSPRTSGTYNEQFF; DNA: TGTGCCAGTAGTCCCCGGACTAGCGGGACCTACAATGAGCAGTTCTTC
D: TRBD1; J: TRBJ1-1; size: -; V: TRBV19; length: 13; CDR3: CASSRDRGTEAFF; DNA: TGTGCCAGTAGTAGGGACAGGGGAACTGAAGCTTTCTTT
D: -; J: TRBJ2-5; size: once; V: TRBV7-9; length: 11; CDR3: CAIGGEETQYF; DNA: TGTGCCATAGGCGGAGAAGAGACCCAGTACTTC